This passage covers 32 T cell receptor beta chains from one sample sequenced in a study of T-cell memory formation after mild COVID-19. TCRdb processed the 5' RACE reads anew with MiXCR; each CDR3 protein has one entry. The data hold fewer than 450,000 distinct CDR3 sequences, with 20% to 30% observed a single time. Sequenced sample: PBMCs or a T cell subset sorted from them (not recorded which). The receptors were gathered from an adult woman who had mild COVID-19 (a few samples of this study predate the infection). Cell type and time point are not known.

This clonotype was observed many times. The chain has TRBV18 and TRBJ2-6; unclear D gene. V was pared by 3 bases and J by 0 bases, with 0 bases between. Germline lookup yields CDR1 KGHSH and CDR2 LQKENI. The CDR3 runs to 13 residues. CDR3 loop: CASSPSGANVLTF. CDR3 bases: TGTGCCAGCTCACCCTCTGGGGCCAACGTCCTGACTTTC.

The gene calls are TRBV5-6 and TRBJ1-1, with D maybe TRBD1 (5 bases). Germline-derived CDR1 and CDR2 are SGHDT and YYEEEE. This CDR3 comprises 15 residues. The V gene lost 0 bases and the J gene lost 0 bases, with 9 bases spanning the gap. The CDR3 reads CASSLGKGMNTEAFF. CDR3 sequence (DNA): TGTGCCAGCAGCTTGGGAAAGGGGATGAACACTGAAGCTTTCTTT.

V gene TRBV9 combines with J gene TRBJ2-1; D ambiguous. With 2 bases removed from V and 6 bases from J, the gap between germline ends came to 18 bases. CDR1 and CDR2 (germline): SGDLS, YYNGEE. The length of the CDR3 is 16 residues. The CDR3 sequence is CASSVSSGVWGNEQFF. DNA for the CDR3: TGTGCCAGCAGCGTGTCCTCTGGCGTGTGGGGCAATGAGCAGTTCTTC.

The J gene is TRBJ2-1, the V gene TRBV4-1; 14 positions agree with TRBD2. V trimming: 4 bases; J trimming: 4 bases; junction bases outside the gene matches: 15. CDR3 size: 20 residues. The V gene's germline CDR1 is MGHRA and CDR2 YSYEKL. As DNA, the CDR3 is TGCGCCAGCAGCCCCGGGGGGACTAGCGGGAGAGGGGAGCGGTACAATGAGCAGTTCTTC. Residues: CASSPGGTSGRGERYNEQFF.

In its sample, this clonotype was seen a few times. The rearrangement links TRBV3-1 to TRBJ2-3, with TRBD2 identical over 9 bases. V dropped 4 bases and J dropped 5; count of bases not matched to a gene: 4. CDR3 length: 14 residues. From germline, CDR1 is LGHDT and CDR2 YNNKEL (reference sequence). CDR3 in DNA: TGTGCCAGCAGCCCGCGGGAGGGCAAAGATACGCAGTATTTT. Translated: CASSPREGKDTQYF.

The chain employs TRBV6-2 or TRBV6-3 and TRBJ2-7; TRBD2 matches 9 bases. Looked up from germline, CDR1 is MNHEY and CDR2 is SVGEGT. V lost 0 bases and J lost 2; bases outside the gene matches: 2. This CDR3 has 15 residues. DNA for the CDR3: TGTGCCAGCAGTTACTCTAGCGGGAGAGCCTACGAGCAGTACTTC. Translation: CASSYSSGRAYEQYF.

V and J are TRBV20-1 and TRBJ2-1; TRBD2 matches at 7 bases. With V trimmed by 3 bases and J by 2 bases, 10 bases remained unmatched. Germline CDR1 and CDR2: DFQATT and SNEGSKA (reference sequence). The CDR3 is made up of 16 amino acids. CDR3 amino acids: CSARGREVRAYNEQFF. The CDR3 DNA reads as TGCAGTGCTAGGGGGAGGGAGGTCCGCGCCTACAATGAGCAGTTCTTC.

About this clonotype itself: The junction departs from germline at one end; a sequencing error may be responsible. V is TRBV7-9 and J is TRBJ1-1, with D perhaps matching TRBD1 (5 bases). The germline gives CDR1 SEHNR, CDR2 FQNEAQ (reference sequence). This CDR3 contains 12 residues. The CDR3 loop reads CASSLQGRAALF. CDR3 bases: TGTGCCAGCAGCTTGCAGGGACGAGCAGCTTTATTT.

This clonotype turned up a few times. The chain is built from TRBV3-1 and TRBJ2-7, with 11 nucleotides matching TRBD2. Germline V gene sequence: CDR1 LGHDT, CDR2 YNNKEL (reference sequence). This CDR3 region has 16 residues. Trimming at V came to 5 bases and at J to 2 bases, leaving 8 bases not matched to a gene. CDR3 sequence: CASSKPGTSGPYEQYF. The CDR3 DNA sequence: TGTGCCAGCAGCAAACCCGGGACTAGCGGACCCTACGAGCAGTACTTC.

This clonotype was counted a single time. This CDR3 reads CASSRYGLAGFPQETQYF. CDR3 bases: TGCGCCAGCAGCCGATACGGACTAGCGGGGTTCCCACAAGAGACCCAGTACTTC. The chain couples TRBV5-1 to TRBJ2-5, with 12 bases lining up with TRBD2. Losses at the gene ends were 4 bases for V and 2 bases for J; bases not matched to a gene: 12. The CDR3 is 18 amino acids. CDR1 SGHRS and CDR2 YFSETQ come from the germline V gene.

This rearrangement joins TRBV13 to TRBJ2-1; D might be TRBD1 (5 bases). The CDR3 is 13 amino acids. Trimming shortened V by 10 bases and J by 8 bases, and 18 bases separated the two germline ends. Per germline, CDR1 PRHDT and CDR2 FYEKMQ (reference sequence). The CDR3 DNA reads as TGTGCCACCACGGACATCCCACCCCATGAGCAGTTCTTC. It codes for CATTDIPPHEQFF.

The V gene is TRBV5-1, the J gene TRBJ2-7; D is possibly TRBD1 or TRBD2 (5 bases each). CDR3 size: 12 residues. V dropped 3 bases and J dropped 6 bases, with 10 bases sitting between them. CDR1 SGHRS and CDR2 YFSETQ come from the germline V gene. The CDR3 sequence is CASSSLGVEQYF. DNA for the CDR3: TGCGCCAGCAGCTCCTTGGGGGTCGAGCAGTACTTC.

This clonotype was observed a few times. This chain links TRBV11-3 with TRBJ2-7; D might be TRBD2 (7 bases). Germline V lookup: CDR1 SGHNT, CDR2 YENEEA. V lost 5 bases and J 6 bases, leaving 17 bases between the germline ends. The CDR3 spans 14 residues. This CDR3 is CASSQPRGQAEQYF. CDR3 coding DNA: TGTGCCAGCAGCCAACCGCGGGGGCAGGCCGAGCAGTACTTC.

The chain recombines TRBV10-3 with TRBJ2-7, with D maybe TRBD1 (6 bases). V lost 7 bases to trimming and J lost 3 bases, with 16 bases between them. CDR3 length: 14 amino acids. The germline V gene has CDR1 ENHRY and CDR2 SYGVKD. CDR3 residues: CAIKQGGGIYEQYF. The CDR3 nucleotides read TGTGCCATCAAACAGGGTGGAGGTATCTACGAGCAGTACTTC.

In its sample, this clonotype was seen many times. V and J are TRBV6-6 and TRBJ2-1, with 8 bases that match TRBD1. The CDR3 is 18 amino acids. From germline, CDR1 is MNHNY and CDR2 SVGAGI (reference sequence). Unmatched junction bases numbered 15, after V lost 0 bases and J lost 8 bases. The CDR3 region has the DNA TGTGCCAGCAGTTACTCTGCCCCCCGAAGACAGGGGCGGCATGAGCAGTTCTTC. This translates into CASSYSAPRRQGRHEQFF.

The chain employs TRBV7-2 and TRBJ1-2; D remains unclear. CDR1 is SGHTA and CDR2 is FQGNSA in the germline V gene. This CDR3 comprises 12 residues. V lost 10 bases, J lost 4 bases, and 13 bases lay in between. CDR3 nucleotide sequence: TGTGCCATCGTGCGGGGTCCCTATGGCTACACCTTC. As protein: CAIVRGPYGYTF.

In its sample, this clonotype was seen a few times. The J gene is TRBJ1-6, the V gene TRBV10-3; no firm D call. V dropped 2 bases and J dropped 4 bases, with 6 bases sitting between them. This CDR3 comprises 14 residues. Germline lookup yields CDR1 ENHRY and CDR2 SYGVKD. The CDR3 coding sequence is TGTGCCATCAGTGAGGAACAGTATAATTCACCCCTCCACTTT. Its translation: CAISEEQYNSPLHF.

This chain joins TRBV5-1 and TRBJ2-3; 8 bases are shared with TRBD1. The trim removed 7 bases at V and 6 bases at J, leaving 7 bases unmatched. CDR3 length: 13 residues. Germline V CDR1 and CDR2: SGHRS, YFSETQ. In DNA, the CDR3 is TGCGCCAGCTCGACAGGGGATACGGATACGCAGTATTTT. This gives the protein CASSTGDTDTQYF.

This clonotype showed up just a few times. The chain uses TRBV11-3 and TRBJ2-7; TRBD2 is a possible D gene (6 bases). From germline, CDR1 is SGHNT and CDR2 YENEEA. The CDR3 runs to 15 residues. The ends were cut back, 8 bases at V and 0 bases at J, with 17 bases in the middle. CDR3 DNA: TGTGCCAGCGCACAAGGCGGGGCAAGCTCCTACGAGCAGTACTTC. Protein: CASAQGGASSYEQYF.

V and J are TRBV24-1 and TRBJ2-5, with TRBD2 matching 7 bases. The CDR3 is made up of 15 amino acids. Trimming removed 6 bases from V and 2 bases from J; junction bases left unmatched: 8. Germline V CDR1 and CDR2: KGHDR, SFDVKD. CDR3 sequence: CATSTSQGGQETQYF. The CDR3 DNA reads as TGTGCCACCAGTACTTCTCAGGGAGGGCAAGAGACCCAGTACTTC.

The chain combines TRBV7-3 with TRBJ1-1, with a tentative D call TRBD1 (5 bases). The length of the CDR3 is 14 residues. Trimming took 6 bases from V and 4 from J, leaving 15 bases between them. Germline values: CDR1 SGHTA, CDR2 FQGTGA. CDR3 sequence (DNA): TGTGCCAGCAGAAGGGGAGGGGCGGGCACTGAAGCTTTCTTT. Protein sequence: CASRRGGAGTEAFF.

This clonotype showed up just a few times. The chain couples TRBV29-1 to TRBJ2-1; D is unclear. The CDR3 is 11 residues long. Germline CDR1 reads SQVTM; CDR2 reads ANQGSEA. Trimming removed 4 bases from V and 4 bases from J, with 5 bases in between. The CDR3 coding sequence is TGCAGCGTTGGGAGTTACAATGAGCAGTTCTTC. Translating gives CSVGSYNEQFF.

This clonotype was picked up a small number of times. This sequence joins TRBV30 and TRBJ2-2, with 8 bases identical to TRBD1. The CDR3 spans 16 residues. Losses at the gene ends were 0 bases for V and 3 bases for J; bases not matched to a gene: 6. Germline V gene sequence: CDR1 GTSNPN, CDR2 SVGIG (reference sequence). The CDR3 loop is CAWSVGGQVYTGELFF. The CDR3 DNA follows: TGTGCCTGGAGTGTGGGGGGACAGGTATACACCGGGGAGCTGTTTTTT.

This clonotype was detected a few times. The genes are TRBV20-1 and TRBJ1-1; 7 nucleotides agree with TRBD1. Germline V gene data show CDR1 as DFQATT and CDR2 as SNEGSKA (reference sequence). J was trimmed by 3 bases and V by 4 bases; bases with no gene match: 11. This CDR3 has 15 amino acids. The CDR3 DNA is TGCAGTGCTATGAGACAGGCAGGGGGGGACACTGAAGCTTTCTTT. The encoded protein is CSAMRQAGGDTEAFF.

This clonotype came up a few times. The rearrangement uses TRBV7-2 and TRBJ2-7; the D gene is possibly TRBD2 (6 bases). V was shortened by 3 bases and J by 0 bases, with 9 bases between the two germline ends. The germline V gene encodes CDR1 SGHTA and CDR2 FQGNSA. The length of the CDR3 is 14 residues. The CDR3 reads CASSLYGSSYEQYF. As DNA, the CDR3 is TGTGCCAGCAGCTTGTACGGGAGCTCCTACGAGCAGTACTTC.

This clonotype was detected only a few times. The chain joins TRBV29-1 to TRBJ1-1; no clear D. V was pared by 4 bases and J by 5 bases, with 14 bases between. The CDR3 has 13 residues. Per germline, CDR1 SQVTM and CDR2 ANQGSEA. CDR3 DNA: TGCAGCGTTGCTCGCTCCCTTCGGACTGAAGCTTTCTTT. Amino acids: CSVARSLRTEAFF. The whole variable domain, remainder taken from reference TRBV29-1 and TRBJ1-1, is SAVISQKPSRDICQRGTSLTIQCQVDSQVTMMFWYRQQPGQSLTLIATANQGSEATYESGFVIDKFPISRPNLTFSTLTVSNMSPEDSSIYLCSVARSLRTEAFFGQGTRLTVV.

This clonotype has just a few counts. The chain carries TRBV5-1 and TRBJ2-1; D not certain. Looked up from germline, CDR1 is SGHRS and CDR2 is YFSETQ. V was clipped by 0 bases and J by 3 bases, with 7 bases between them. CDR3 length equals 14 residues. This CDR3 reads CASSLEANYNEQFF. CDR3 nucleotide sequence: TGCGCCAGCAGCTTGGAGGCCAACTACAATGAGCAGTTCTTC.

This clonotype came up a few times. This sequence joins TRBV12-3 or TRBV12-4 and TRBJ2-1; TRBD2 matches 14 bases. The J segment lost 2 bases and the V segment lost 6 bases, leaving 3 bases of the junction unmatched. The length of the CDR3 is 16 residues. CDR3 DNA: TGTGCCAGCAGGAAGACTAGCGGGGGGGCCTACAATGAGCAGTTCTTC. Its translation: CASRKTSGGAYNEQFF.

V usage is TRBV6-1 and J usage is TRBJ1-2, with D possibly TRBD1 on 5 matching bases. Trimming removed 7 bases at V and 2 bases at J, with 14 bases between. This CDR3 is built from 14 residues. The germline V gene encodes CDR1 MNHNS and CDR2 SASEGT. CDR3 region: CASKPGTANYGYTF. In DNA, the CDR3 is TGTGCCAGCAAGCCCGGGACGGCCAACTATGGCTACACCTTC.

This clonotype was observed a handful of times. This chain joins TRBV14 and TRBJ2-1; D ambiguous. The CDR3 totals 15 residues. Germline CDR1 reads SGHDN; CDR2 reads FVKESK. With 1 base removed from V and 7 bases from J, the gap between germline ends came to 14 bases. CDR3 loop: CASSQVTGVRNEQFF. The CDR3 bases are TGTGCCAGCAGCCAAGTCACCGGTGTAAGGAATGAGCAGTTCTTC.

The V call is TRBV2, the J call TRBJ2-5, with TRBD1 identical over 9 bases. J lost 2 bases, V lost 7 bases, and 8 bases had no gene match. Germline V gene lookup returns CDR1 SNHLY and CDR2 FYNNEI. CDR3 length equals 15 residues. The CDR3 spells CASILGQGLQETQYF. The CDR3 DNA sequence: TGTGCCAGCATCCTCGGACAGGGGCTTCAAGAGACCCAGTACTTC.

The chain joins TRBV29-1 to TRBJ2-7; TRBD1 matches 9 bases. In germline, CDR1 is SQVTM, CDR2 ANQGSEA. CDR3 length: 17 amino acids. V shed 6 bases and J 3 bases; nucleotides not matched to a gene: 18. The CDR3, as DNA: TGCAGCGTACGGCCGGGACAGGGCGTCCCCCCCAACTACGAGCAGTACTTC. Its translation is CSVRPGQGVPPNYEQYF.